Here is one T cell receptor beta chain with its context. Its matching antigen is unknown. Exclusion of a patient followed from autoimmune disease history or systemic immunosuppression. This record comes from a study of OX40 agonist ivuxolimab in advanced cancers. Study in general: Intravenous ivuxolimab was administered to patients every 2 weeks at 0.01 to 10 mg/kg. Overall study findings and caveats: Expanded clones belonging to CD8+ T cells outnumbered, on average, those of CD4+. Among the lowest peripheral clonal expansion occurred in 0.1-3.0 mg/kg partial responders.

Generated by immunoSEQ multiplex PCR, the TCRdb table keeps only in-frame clones and is missing some. Seen here are approximately 37,000 clones, approximately 83% observed once, and the top ten hold approximately 22%. Sequencing was performed on CD4+ or CD8+ T cells sorted from blood, taken in a trial of the OX40 agonist ivuxolimab. This clonotype was sampled from an adult with an advanced solid tumor such as melanoma, head and neck, liver or kidney cancer.

CDR3 nucleotide sequence: TGTGCCAGCAGCCAAGATTTACAGGGATTTTACAATGAGCAGTTCTTC. It is translated as CASSQDLQGFYNEQFF. V gene TRBV4-2 combines with J gene TRBJ2-1, with a possible D match to TRBD1 (6 bases). This CDR3 is 16 amino acids long. Germline V gene sequence: CDR1 LGHNA, CDR2 YNFKEQ. Trimming took off 0 bases at V and 4 bases at J, with 13 bases between the two ends.